These 15 T cell receptor beta chains share one sample of origin, sequenced in a study of beta chain features in type 1 diabetes. No antigen has been assigned to these receptors. Whole-study findings and limits: There was a moderate but significant shortening of TCRB CDR3s in all four CD4+ subsets of Type 1 diabetes patients.

Reverse transcribing all isolated RNA meant expressed TCRB transcripts were sequenced. The data were produced by immunoSEQ multiplex PCR, yet TCRdb's version contains in-frame clones alone and is incomplete. The sample includes roughly 220,000 clones, around 16% of them seen just once. The sequenced material came from naive CD4+ T cells from blood. The receptors were gathered from a man younger than 40 with type 1 diabetes.

The J gene is TRBJ2-7, the V gene TRBV7-2, with D unresolved. This CDR3 is built from 12 residues. V was clipped by 1 base and J by 6 bases, with 7 bases between them. Germline CDR1 is SGHTA and CDR2 is FQGNSA. CDR3 DNA: TGTGCCAGCAGCTTAGGGGATCGCGAGCAGTACTTC. Amino acid sequence: CASSLGDREQYF. The whole variable domain, remainder taken from reference TRBV7-2 and TRBJ2-7, is GAGVSQSPSNKVTEKGKDVELRCDPISGHTALYWYRQSLGQGLEFLIYFQGNSAPDKSGLPSDRFSAERTGGSVSTLTIQRTQQEDSAVYLCASSLGDREQYFGPGTRLTVT.

This clone appeared a few times. This chain connects TRBV19 to TRBJ2-4, with 9 bases lining up with TRBD1. This CDR3 comprises 14 residues. The junction had 9 bases not matched to a gene; V was cut back by 5 bases and J by 10 bases. Germline loops: CDR1 LNHDA, CDR2 SQIVND (reference sequence). The CDR3 spells CASSPVDRGRIQYF. The CDR3 bases are TGTGCCAGTAGTCCAGTGGACAGGGGCCGGATTCAGTACTTC.

This clone was seen only a few times. The CDR3 sequence is CASSLWRQGVGSSQYF. CDR3 DNA: TGTGCCAGCAGCTTATGGCGACAGGGCGTTGGGTCGTCGCAGTATTTT. The chain couples TRBV7-9 to TRBJ2-3; 7 positions agree with TRBD1. The length of the CDR3 is 16 residues. Trimming cost V 2 bases and J 10 bases; bases outside gene matches: 15. The germline V gene has CDR1 SEHNR and CDR2 FQNEAQ (reference sequence).

This chain uses TRBV9 with TRBJ2-3; D not certain. The CDR3 is 13 residues long. V gave up 3 bases and J gave up 4 bases, with 9 bases separating them. CDR1 SGDLS and CDR2 YYNGEE come from the germline V gene. The CDR3 reads CASSGFWSDTQYF. The DNA for the CDR3 is TGTGCCAGCAGCGGATTTTGGTCAGATACGCAGTATTTT.

The chain recombines TRBV9 with TRBJ2-3, with D hard to call. Germline CDR1 reads SGDLS; CDR2 reads YYNGEE. CDR3 length: 14 residues. The ends were cut back, 0 bases at V and 1 base at J, with 6 bases in the middle. The CDR3 loop is CASSVDLGTDTQYF. The CDR3 DNA is TGTGCCAGCAGCGTAGATCTGGGCACAGATACGCAGTATTTT. Together with reference TRBV9 and TRBJ2-3, the CDR3 gives the full variable domain: DSGVTQTPKHLITATGQRVTLRCSPRSGDLSVYWYQQSLDQGLQFLIQYYNGEERAKGNILERFSAQQFPDLHSELNLSSLELGDSALYFCASSVDLGTDTQYFGPGTRLTVL.

This clone was counted a few times. The DNA for the CDR3 is TGTGCCAGCAGCTCATGGGACAGGGGGCGGCATACGCAGTATTTT. It translates to CASSSWDRGRHTQYF. This sequence joins TRBV7-2 and TRBJ2-3; 12 nucleotides match TRBD1. After removal of 4 bases from V and 7 bases from J, the junction contained 6 bases not matched to a gene. Per the germline V gene, CDR1 is SGHTA and CDR2 is FQGNSA. The CDR3 runs 15 residues.

This chain links TRBV14 with TRBJ2-4, with D perhaps matching TRBD1 (6 bases). V lost 5 bases and J lost 0, with 17 bases in between. The CDR3 is 17 residues long. Germline V gives CDR1 SGHDN, CDR2 FVKESK. CDR3 region: CASSNTQGVLAKNIQYF. The CDR3 region has the DNA TGTGCCAGCAGCAACACACAGGGCGTTCTAGCCAAAAACATTCAGTACTTC. The full variable domain, rest sourced from reference TRBV14 and TRBJ2-4, is EAGVTQFPSHSVIEKGQTVTLRCDPISGHDNLYWYRRVMGKEIKFLLHFVKESKQDESGMPNNRFLAERTGGTYSTLKVQPAELEDSGVYFCASSNTQGVLAKNIQYFGAGTRLSVL.

This clone has more than one count but fewer than ten. The rearrangement uses TRBV29-1 and TRBJ1-5; TRBD1 matches at 7 bases. V gave up 6 bases and J gave up 3 bases; unmatched junction bases: 11. The germline CDR1 and CDR2 sequences are SQVTM and ANQGSEA. The CDR3 spans 15 residues. Written as DNA, the CDR3 is TGCAGCGTCCCCGGGACAGCACCATCCAATCAGCCCCAGCATTTT. Encoded protein: CSVPGTAPSNQPQHF.

CDR3 sequence: CASSRIPGALDEQYF. The DNA for the CDR3 is TGTGCCAGCAGCCGCATTCCGGGGGCCCTGGACGAGCAGTACTTC. The genes are TRBV28 and TRBJ2-7; D could derive from TRBD1 or TRBD2 (6 bases each). V was pared by 6 bases and J by 5 bases, with 20 bases between. The CDR3 contains 15 residues. CDR1 is MDHEN and CDR2 is SYDVKM in the germline V gene.

This clone has a handful of counts. The V call is TRBV18, the J call TRBJ2-4; D uncertain. CDR3 size: 14 residues. The germline V gene encodes CDR1 KGHSH and CDR2 LQKENI. V lost 2 bases to trimming and J lost 0 bases, with 5 bases between them. CDR3 sequence: CASSPAQAKNIQYF. The CDR3 bases are TGTGCCAGCTCACCAGCGCAAGCCAAAAACATTCAGTACTTC.

The V gene is TRBV9, the J gene TRBJ1-1; D might be TRBD1 (5 bases). V was pared by 0 bases and J by 3 bases, with 12 bases between. Germline loops: CDR1 SGDLS, CDR2 YYNGEE. The CDR3 runs 15 residues. CDR3 sequence (DNA): TGTGCCAGCAGCGTAGTTTCAGGGTCGGACACTGAAGCTTTCTTT. Amino acid sequence: CASSVVSGSDTEAFF.

The chain has TRBV6-6 and TRBJ2-5; 7 bases line up with TRBD2. Germline values: CDR1 MNHNY, CDR2 SVGAGI (reference sequence). CDR3 length equals 15 residues. J was trimmed by 5 bases and V by 0 bases; bases with no gene match: 6. The CDR3 DNA reads as TGTGCCAGCAGTTACTCTGGGGGAGGGAGGGAGACCCAGTACTTC. Protein product: CASSYSGGGRETQYF.

This clone was seen more than once but under ten times. V usage is TRBV6-5 and J usage is TRBJ2-3; D is unresolved. Per the germline V gene, CDR1 is MNHEY and CDR2 is SVGAGI. Trimming shortened V by 6 bases and J by 1 base, and 8 bases separated the two germline ends. The CDR3 extends over 13 amino acids. Written as DNA, the CDR3 is TGTGCCAGCAGCGATCGGGGCACAGATACGCAGTATTTT. Its protein product is CASSDRGTDTQYF.

For this clone: This sample includes further DNA sequences coding for the same CDR3. V usage is TRBV20-1 and J usage is TRBJ2-3; unclear D gene. In germline, CDR1 is DFQATT, CDR2 SNEGSKA (reference sequence). With 5 bases removed from V and 1 base from J, the gap between germline ends came to 1 base. The CDR3 loop spans 10 amino acids. CDR3 bases: TGCAGTGCTCGCACAGATACGCAGTATTTT. Translating it yields CSARTDTQYF.

The table lists this clone with a count of one. The chain combines TRBV5-4 with TRBJ1-1; 8 bases map to TRBD1. The CDR3 is 13 residues long. V was pared by 1 base and J by 7 bases, with 3 bases of the junction left unmatched. The V gene's germline CDR1 is SGHNT and CDR2 YYREEE (reference sequence). The CDR3 bases are TGTGCCAGCAGCTTGAGTGGGACAGGTGAAGCTTTCTTT. It yields the protein CASSLSGTGEAFF.